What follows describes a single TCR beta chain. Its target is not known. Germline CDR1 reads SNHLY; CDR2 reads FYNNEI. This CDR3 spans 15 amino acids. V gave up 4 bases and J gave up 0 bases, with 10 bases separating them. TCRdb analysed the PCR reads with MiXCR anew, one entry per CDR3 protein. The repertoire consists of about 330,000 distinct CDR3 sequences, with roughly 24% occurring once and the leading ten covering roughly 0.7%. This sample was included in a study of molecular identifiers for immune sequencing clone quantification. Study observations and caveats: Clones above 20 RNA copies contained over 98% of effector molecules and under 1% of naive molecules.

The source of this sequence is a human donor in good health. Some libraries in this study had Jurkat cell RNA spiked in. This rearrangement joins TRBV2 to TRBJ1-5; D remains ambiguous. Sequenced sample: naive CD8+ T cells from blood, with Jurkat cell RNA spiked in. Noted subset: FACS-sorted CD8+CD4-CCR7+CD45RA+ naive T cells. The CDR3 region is CASSAGGYSNQPQHF. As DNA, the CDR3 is TGTGCCAGCAGTGCCGGTGGGTATAGCAATCAGCCCCAGCATTTT.